This TCR beta chain was observed in a study of cytomegalovirus exposure and HLA in healthy donors. Germline lookup yields CDR1 SGHTA and CDR2 FQGTGA. This CDR3 is 13 amino acids long. V was clipped by 5 bases and J by 1 base; unmatched bases: 1. A word on this clone: Its specificity is unknown.

Primers: 60 Vbeta forward and 13 Jbeta reverse. Repertoires were generated with immunoSEQ multiplex PCR, while TCRdb's copy carries only in-frame clones and drops some. The data contain around 180,000 clones, approximately 80% of them singletons. Study findings and constraints: Cytomegalovirus-associated status was assigned to 150 or so TCR beta chains. In a later analysis, a genetic analysis reported fewer productive-TCR N-insertions in an Asian-associated ancestry cluster than the cohort average.

This chain uses TRBV7-3 with TRBJ2-5; TRBD2 matches at 7 bases. This TCR was sampled from a woman aged 45-65 years in good health and CMV-seronegative. Sequenced input: PBMCs. In DNA form, the CDR3 reads TGTGCCAGCAGCCGCGGGGGCCAAGAGACCCAGTACTTC. Translating gives CASSRGGQETQYF.